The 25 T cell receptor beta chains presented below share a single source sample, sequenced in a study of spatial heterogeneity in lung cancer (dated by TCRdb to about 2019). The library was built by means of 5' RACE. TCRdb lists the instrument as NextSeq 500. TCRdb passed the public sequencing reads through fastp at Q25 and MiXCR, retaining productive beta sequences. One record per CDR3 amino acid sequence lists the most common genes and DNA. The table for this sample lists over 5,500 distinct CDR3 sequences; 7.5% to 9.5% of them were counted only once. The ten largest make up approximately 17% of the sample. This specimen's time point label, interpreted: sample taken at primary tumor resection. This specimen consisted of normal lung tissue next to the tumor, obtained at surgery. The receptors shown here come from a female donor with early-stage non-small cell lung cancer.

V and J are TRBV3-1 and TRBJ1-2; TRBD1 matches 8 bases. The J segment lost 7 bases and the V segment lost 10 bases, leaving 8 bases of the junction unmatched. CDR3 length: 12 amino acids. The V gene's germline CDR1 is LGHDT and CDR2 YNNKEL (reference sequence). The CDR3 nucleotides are TGTGCCATAAGACAGGGGTTTGGTGGCTACACCTTC. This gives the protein CAIRQGFGGYTF.

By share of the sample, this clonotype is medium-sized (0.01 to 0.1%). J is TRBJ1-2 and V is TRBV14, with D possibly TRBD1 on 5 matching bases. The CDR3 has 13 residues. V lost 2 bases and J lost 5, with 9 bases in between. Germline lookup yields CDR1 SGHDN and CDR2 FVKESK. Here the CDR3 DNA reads TGTGCCAGCAGCCAACGGGGGTTGTATGGCTACACCTTC. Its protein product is CASSQRGLYGYTF.

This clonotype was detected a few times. DNA for the CDR3: TGTGCCAGCTCCACGGGGCCCCGGACACCGGGGGAGTACTTC. It yields the protein CASSTGPRTPGEYF. V gene TRBV2 combines with J gene TRBJ2-7, with TRBD2 as a possible D gene (6 bases). The V and J ends lost 8 bases and 11 bases respectively, with 25 bases between them. CDR3 size: 14 residues. CDR1 is SNHLY and CDR2 is FYNNEI in the germline V gene. Variable domain in full (rest from reference TRBV2 and TRBJ2-7): EPEVTQTPSHQVTQMGQEVILRCVPISNHLYFYWYRQILGQKVEFLVSFYNNEISEKSEIFDDQFSVERPDGSNFTLKIRSTKLEDSAMYFCASSTGPRTPGEYFGPGTRLTVT.

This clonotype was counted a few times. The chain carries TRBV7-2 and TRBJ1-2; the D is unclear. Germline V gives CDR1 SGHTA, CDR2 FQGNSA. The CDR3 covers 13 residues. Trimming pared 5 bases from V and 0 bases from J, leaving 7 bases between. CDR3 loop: CASSPTTNYGYTF. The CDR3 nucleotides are TGTGCCAGCAGCCCAACAACTAACTATGGCTACACCTTC.

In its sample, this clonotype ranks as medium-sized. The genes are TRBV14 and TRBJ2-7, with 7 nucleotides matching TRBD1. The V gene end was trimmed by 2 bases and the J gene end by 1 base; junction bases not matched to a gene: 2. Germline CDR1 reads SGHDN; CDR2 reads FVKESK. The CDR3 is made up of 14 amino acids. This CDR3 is CASSQTGASYEQYF. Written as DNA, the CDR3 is TGTGCCAGCAGCCAAACAGGGGCTTCCTACGAGCAGTACTTC.

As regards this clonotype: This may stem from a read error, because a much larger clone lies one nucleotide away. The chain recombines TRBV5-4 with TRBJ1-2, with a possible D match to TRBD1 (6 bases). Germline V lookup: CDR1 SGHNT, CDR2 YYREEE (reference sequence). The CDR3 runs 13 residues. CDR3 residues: CASSFGRGQGYNF. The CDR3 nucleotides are TGTGCCAGCAGCTTTGGTCGGGGGCAAGGCTACAACTTC. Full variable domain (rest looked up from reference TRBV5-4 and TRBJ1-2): ETGVTQSPTHLIKTRGQQVTLRCSSQSGHNTVSWYQQALGQGPQFIFQYYREEENGRGNFPPRFSGLQFPNYSSELNVNALELDDSALYLCASSFGRGQGYNFGSGTRLTVV.

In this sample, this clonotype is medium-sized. CDR3 in DNA: TGTGCCAGCAGCTTGGGACAGAATAATGAAAAACTGTTTTTT. Its translation: CASSLGQNNEKLFF. This chain uses TRBV5-4 with TRBJ1-4; possibly TRBD1 for D (5 bases). The CDR3 is made up of 14 amino acids. The V gene's germline CDR1 is SGHNT and CDR2 YYREEE (reference sequence). Between the trimmed V and J ends, which lost 0 bases and 4 bases, there was a span of 7 bases.

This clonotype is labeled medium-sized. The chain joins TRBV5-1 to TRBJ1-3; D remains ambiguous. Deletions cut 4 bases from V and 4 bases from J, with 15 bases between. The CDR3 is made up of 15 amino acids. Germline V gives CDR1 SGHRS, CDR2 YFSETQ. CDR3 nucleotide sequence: TGCGCCAGCAGCCCCGGGAGCTATACGGGAAACACCATATATTTT. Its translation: CASSPGSYTGNTIYF.

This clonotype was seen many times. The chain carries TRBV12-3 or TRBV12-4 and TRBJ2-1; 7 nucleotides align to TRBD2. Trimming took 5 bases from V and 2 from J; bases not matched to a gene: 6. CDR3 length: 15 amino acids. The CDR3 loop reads CASSPASGTYNEQFF. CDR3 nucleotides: TGTGCCAGCAGTCCGGCTAGCGGAACCTACAATGAGCAGTTCTTC.

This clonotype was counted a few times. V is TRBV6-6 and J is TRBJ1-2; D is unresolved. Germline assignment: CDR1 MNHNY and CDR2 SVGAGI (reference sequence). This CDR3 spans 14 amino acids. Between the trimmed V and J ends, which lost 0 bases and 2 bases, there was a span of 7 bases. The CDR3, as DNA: TGTGCCAGCAGTTACTCGAAGGGAAACTATGGCTACACCTTC. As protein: CASSYSKGNYGYTF.

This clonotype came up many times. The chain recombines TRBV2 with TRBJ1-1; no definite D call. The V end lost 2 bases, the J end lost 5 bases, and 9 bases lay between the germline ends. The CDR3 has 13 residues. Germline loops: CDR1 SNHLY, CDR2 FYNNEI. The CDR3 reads CASSENWGTEAFF. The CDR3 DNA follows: TGTGCCAGCAGTGAAAATTGGGGAACTGAAGCTTTCTTT.

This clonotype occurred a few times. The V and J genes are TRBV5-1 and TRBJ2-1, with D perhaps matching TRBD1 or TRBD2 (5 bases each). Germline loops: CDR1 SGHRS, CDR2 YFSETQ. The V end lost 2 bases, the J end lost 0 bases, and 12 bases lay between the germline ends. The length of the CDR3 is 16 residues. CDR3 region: CASSFTGTSSYNEQFF. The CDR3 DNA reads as TGCGCCAGCAGCTTCACCGGGACGAGCTCCTACAATGAGCAGTTCTTC.

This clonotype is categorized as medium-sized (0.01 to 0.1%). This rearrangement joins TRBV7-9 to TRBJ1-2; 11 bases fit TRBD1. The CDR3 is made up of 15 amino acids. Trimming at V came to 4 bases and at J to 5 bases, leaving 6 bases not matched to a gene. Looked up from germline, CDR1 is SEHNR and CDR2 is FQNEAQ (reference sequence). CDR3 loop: CASSYRTGGAYGYTF. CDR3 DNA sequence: TGTGCCAGCAGCTATAGGACAGGGGGCGCATATGGCTACACCTTC.

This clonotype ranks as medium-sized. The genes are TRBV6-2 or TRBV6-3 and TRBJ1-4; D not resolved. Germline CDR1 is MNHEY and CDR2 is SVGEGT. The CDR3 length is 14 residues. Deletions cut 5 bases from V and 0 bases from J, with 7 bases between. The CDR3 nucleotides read TGTGCCAGCAGTCCGATTGCAACTAATGAAAAACTGTTTTTT. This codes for CASSPIATNEKLFF.

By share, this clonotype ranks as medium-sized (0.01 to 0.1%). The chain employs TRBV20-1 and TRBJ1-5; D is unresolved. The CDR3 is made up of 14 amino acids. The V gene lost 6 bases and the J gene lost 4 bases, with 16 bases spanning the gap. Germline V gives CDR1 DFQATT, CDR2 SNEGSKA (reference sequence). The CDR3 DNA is TGCAGTGCCTCTGGAGGGAGAGGAAATCAGCCCCAGCATTTT. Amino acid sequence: CSASGGRGNQPQHF.

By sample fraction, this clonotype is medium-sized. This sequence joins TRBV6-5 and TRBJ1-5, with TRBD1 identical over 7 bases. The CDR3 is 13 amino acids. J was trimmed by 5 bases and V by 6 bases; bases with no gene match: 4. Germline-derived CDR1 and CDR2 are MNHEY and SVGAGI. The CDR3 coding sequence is TGTGCCAGCAGGACAGGGTTTGATCAGCCCCAGCATTTT. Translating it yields CASRTGFDQPQHF.

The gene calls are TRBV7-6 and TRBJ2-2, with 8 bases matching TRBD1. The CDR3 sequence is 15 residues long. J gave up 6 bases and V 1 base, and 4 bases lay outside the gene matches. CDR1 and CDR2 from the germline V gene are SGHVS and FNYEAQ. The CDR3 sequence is CASSLGTGTSGELFF. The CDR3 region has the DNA TGTGCCAGCAGCTTAGGGACAGGGACATCCGGGGAGCTGTTTTTT.

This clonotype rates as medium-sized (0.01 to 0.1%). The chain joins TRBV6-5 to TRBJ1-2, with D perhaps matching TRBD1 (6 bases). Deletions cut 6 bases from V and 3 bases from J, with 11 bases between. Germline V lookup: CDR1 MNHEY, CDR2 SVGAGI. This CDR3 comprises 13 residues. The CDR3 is CASSTGTHYGYTF. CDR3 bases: TGTGCCAGCAGCACCGGGACACACTATGGCTACACCTTC.

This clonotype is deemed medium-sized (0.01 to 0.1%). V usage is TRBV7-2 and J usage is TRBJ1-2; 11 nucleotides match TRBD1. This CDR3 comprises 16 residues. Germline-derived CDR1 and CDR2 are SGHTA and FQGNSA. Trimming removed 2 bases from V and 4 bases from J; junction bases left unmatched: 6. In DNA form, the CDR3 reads TGTGCCAGCAGCTTATCGATCGGGACAGGGGGCTATGGCTACACCTTC. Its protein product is CASSLSIGTGGYGYTF. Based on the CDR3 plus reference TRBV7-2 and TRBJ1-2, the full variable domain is GAGVSQSPSNKVTEKGKDVELRCDPISGHTALYWYRQSLGQGLEFLIYFQGNSAPDKSGLPSDRFSAERTGGSVSTLTIQRTQQEDSAVYLCASSLSIGTGGYGYTFGSGTRLTVV.

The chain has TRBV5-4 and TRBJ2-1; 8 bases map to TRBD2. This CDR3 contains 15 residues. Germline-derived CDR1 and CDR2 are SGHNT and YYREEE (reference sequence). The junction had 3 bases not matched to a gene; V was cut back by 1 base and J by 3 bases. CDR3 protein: CASSLRLAIYNEQFF. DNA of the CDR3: TGTGCCAGCAGCTTGAGACTAGCGATCTACAATGAGCAGTTCTTC. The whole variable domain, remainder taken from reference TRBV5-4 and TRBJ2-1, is ETGVTQSPTHLIKTRGQQVTLRCSSQSGHNTVSWYQQALGQGPQFIFQYYREEENGRGNFPPRFSGLQFPNYSSELNVNALELDDSALYLCASSLRLAIYNEQFFGPGTRLTVL.

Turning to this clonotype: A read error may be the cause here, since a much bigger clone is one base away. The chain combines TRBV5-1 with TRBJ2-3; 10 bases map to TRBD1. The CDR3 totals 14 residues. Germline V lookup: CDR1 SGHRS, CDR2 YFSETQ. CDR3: CDSSWDRGGDTQYF. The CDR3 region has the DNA TGCGACAGCAGCTGGGACAGGGGAGGAGATACGCAGTATTTT.

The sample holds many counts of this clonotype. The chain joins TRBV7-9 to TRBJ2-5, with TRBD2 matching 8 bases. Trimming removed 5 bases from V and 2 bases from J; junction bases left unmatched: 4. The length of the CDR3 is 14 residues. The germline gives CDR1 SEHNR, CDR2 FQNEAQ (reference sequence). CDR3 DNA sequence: TGTGCCAGCAGCCTTGGACTAGCTCAAGAGACCCAGTACTTC. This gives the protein CASSLGLAQETQYF.

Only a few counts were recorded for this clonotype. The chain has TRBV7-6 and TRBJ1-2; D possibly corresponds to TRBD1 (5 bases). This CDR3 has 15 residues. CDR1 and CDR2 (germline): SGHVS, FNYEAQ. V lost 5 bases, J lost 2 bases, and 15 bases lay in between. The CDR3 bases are TGTGCCAGCAGCCCAACCGGTGGGGGGAACTATGGCTACACCTTC. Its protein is CASSPTGGGNYGYTF.

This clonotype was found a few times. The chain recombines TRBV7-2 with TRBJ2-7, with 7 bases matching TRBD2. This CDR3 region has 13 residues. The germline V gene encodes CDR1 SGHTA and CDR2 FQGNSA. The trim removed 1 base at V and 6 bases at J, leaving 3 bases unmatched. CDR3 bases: TGTGCCAGCAGCTTAGAACTAGCGTTCGAGCAGTACTTC. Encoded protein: CASSLELAFEQYF.

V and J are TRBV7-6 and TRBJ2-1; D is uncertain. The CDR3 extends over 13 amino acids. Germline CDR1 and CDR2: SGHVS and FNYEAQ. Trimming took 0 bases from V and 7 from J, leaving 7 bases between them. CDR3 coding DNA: TGTGCCAGCAGCTTAGCCGGGCTTAATGAGCAGTTCTTC. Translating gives CASSLAGLNEQFF.